This T cell receptor (beta chain) was captured in a study of control samples from healthy donors and cancer patients. V shed 1 base and J 7 bases; nucleotides not matched to a gene: 11. CDR1 and CDR2 from the germline V gene are SGHAT and FQNNGV. This CDR3 has 16 amino acids. Using immunoSEQ multiplex PCR, the repertoire was profiled, and TCRdb retains in-frame clones only, with some absent. The sample contains about 7,400 clones, 82% of which appear only once. The chain is built from TRBV11-2 and TRBJ2-7; TRBD2 agrees at 9 bases. The origin of this receptor is a man aged 65 to 85 with lung cancer. Material for sequencing was PBMCs. CDR3: CASSLAPGLATGEQYF. CDR3 sequence (DNA): TGTGCCAGCAGCTTAGCCCCGGGACTAGCTACAGGTGAGCAGTACTTC. Full variable domain (outside the CDR3, taken from reference TRBV11-2 and TRBJ2-7): EAGVAQSPRYKIIEKRQSVAFWCNPISGHATLYWYQQILGQGPKLLIQFQNNGVVDDSQLPKDRFSAERLKGVDSTLKIQPAKLEDSAVYLCASSLAPGLATGEQYFGPGTRLTVT.